This T cell receptor beta chain was sequenced during a study of CXCR3-negative and CXCR3-positive naive CD8 T cells. As concerns this clonotype: The antigen is undetermined.

With UMI labels, 5' RACE was used to prepare the TRB cDNA libraries. TCRdb reworked the 5' RACE reads into one entry per CDR3 protein, no DNA. The table lists 100,000 to 150,000 distinct CDR3 sequences. Study results and caveats: Both naive subsets, CXCR3-negative and CXCR3-positive, displayed similar TRBV-TRBJ usage, unlike memory cells.

The CDR3 runs 16 residues. In germline, CDR1 is SEHNR, CDR2 FQNEAQ (reference sequence). Naive CD8+ T cells displayed a CD45RO-CCR7+CD27+CD95- phenotype. The chain is built from TRBV7-9 and TRBJ2-7; the TRBD1 assignment by TCRdb is unverifiable without DNA. Sequenced sample: naive CXCR3- CD8+ T cells from blood. Documented subset: CD45RO-CCR7+CD27+CD95- naive CD8+ T cells lacking CXCR3 (TNR3-). The sequence derives from a human donor in good health. Some clones in this sample may be carry-over from other donors' samples. CDR3 residues: CASSLGTGDTIYEQYF.